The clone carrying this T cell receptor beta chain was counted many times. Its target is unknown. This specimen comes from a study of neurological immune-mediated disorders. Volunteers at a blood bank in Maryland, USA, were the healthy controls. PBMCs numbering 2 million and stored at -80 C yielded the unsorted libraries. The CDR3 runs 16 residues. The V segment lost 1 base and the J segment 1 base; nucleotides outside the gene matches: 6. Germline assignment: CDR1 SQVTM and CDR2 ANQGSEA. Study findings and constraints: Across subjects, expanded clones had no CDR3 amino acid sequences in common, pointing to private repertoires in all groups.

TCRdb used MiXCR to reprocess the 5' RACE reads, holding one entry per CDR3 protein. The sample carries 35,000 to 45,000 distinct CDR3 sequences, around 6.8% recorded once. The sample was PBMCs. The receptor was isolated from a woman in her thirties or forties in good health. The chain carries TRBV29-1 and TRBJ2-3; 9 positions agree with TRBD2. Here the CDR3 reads CSVEAFSGRGTDTQYF. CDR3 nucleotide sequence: TGCAGCGTTGAAGCCTTTAGCGGGAGAGGCACAGATACGCAGTATTTT.